These 8 T cell receptor beta chains were all obtained from the same sample, sequenced in a study of T cell repertoires in cytomegalovirus infection. TCRdb analysed the reads with MiXCR anew, one entry per CDR3 protein. Of about 310,000 distinct CDR3 sequences in the sample, about 17% were seen once. The sequencing sample was made of PBMCs. These receptor sequences come from a human donor in good health (CMV status not recorded). Some clones in this sample may be carry-over from other donors' samples.

This clonotype has more than one count but fewer than ten. This sequence joins TRBV18 and TRBJ1-1; 7 nucleotides match TRBD1. Trimming removed 2 bases from V and 7 bases from J; junction bases left unmatched: 10. Germline CDR1 and CDR2: KGHSH and LQKENI. The CDR3 loop spans 15 amino acids. The CDR3 here is CASSPSEGAGDEAFF. CDR3 coding DNA: TGTGCCAGCTCACCAAGCGAGGGGGCCGGGGATGAAGCTTTCTTT. The whole variable domain, filled in from reference TRBV18 and TRBJ1-1, reads NAGVMQNPRHLVRRRGQEARLRCSPMKGHSHVYWYRQLPEEGLKFMVYLQKENIIDESGMPKERFSAEFPKEGPSILRIQQVVRGDSAAYFCASSPSEGAGDEAFFGQGTRLTVV.

The V gene is TRBV5-4, the J gene TRBJ2-3; D might be TRBD2 (7 bases). The V end was cut by 10 bases, the J end by 2 bases, with 17 bases between. The CDR3 has 14 residues. The germline V gene encodes CDR1 SGHNT and CDR2 YYREEE (reference sequence). CDR3 DNA sequence: TGTGCCGGGGGGGACGGGGGGCCCACAGATACGCAGTATTTT. This encodes CAGGDGGPTDTQYF.

V and J are TRBV6-6 and TRBJ2-5; 11 nucleotides match TRBD1. The CDR3 length is 15 residues. Germline V lookup: CDR1 MNHNY, CDR2 SVGAGI (reference sequence). V lost 8 bases and J lost 4; bases outside the gene matches: 9. CDR3 sequence (DNA): TGTGCCAGCTCCTCTCGTGGGACAGGGGGAGAGACCCAGTACTTC. Residues: CASSSRGTGGETQYF.

This clonotype was observed at least ten times. The chain has TRBV6-2 or TRBV6-3 and TRBJ1-5; 8 bases match TRBD1. CDR1 is MNHEY, CDR2 SVGEGT, per germline. V dropped 5 bases and J dropped 0; count of bases not matched to a gene: 12. The CDR3 sequence is 18 residues long. CDR3: CASSPLGQGGYSNQPQHF. The CDR3 DNA is TGTGCCAGCAGTCCCCTTGGACAGGGCGGATATAGCAATCAGCCCCAGCATTTT.

This clonotype was counted ten times or more. V and J are TRBV7-8 and TRBJ1-1; TRBD1 aligns across 7 bases. The CDR3 is 14 residues long. V dropped 3 bases and J dropped 5; count of bases not matched to a gene: 6. Germline values: CDR1 SGHVS, CDR2 FQNEAQ. The chain's CDR3 is CASSFRTGRTEAFF. DNA of the CDR3: TGTGCCAGCAGCTTTCGGACAGGTCGAACTGAAGCTTTCTTT.

V is TRBV25-1 and J is TRBJ1-1; 8 bases fit TRBD1. In germline, CDR1 is MGHDK, CDR2 SYGVNS. The CDR3 spans 15 residues. The trim removed 3 bases at V and 1 base at J, leaving 4 bases unmatched. The DNA for the CDR3 is TGTGCCAGCAGTGATGGGGACAGGCCGAACACTGAAGCTTTCTTT. It is translated as CASSDGDRPNTEAFF.

The J gene is TRBJ2-7, the V gene TRBV18; D is undetermined. Trimming removed 1 base from V and 0 bases from J, with 10 bases in between. The CDR3 covers 15 residues. Germline V gene data show CDR1 as KGHSH and CDR2 as LQKENI. CDR3 coding DNA: TGTGCCAGCTCACCACGCCTCGGGTCCTCCTACGAGCAGTACTTC. Its translation is CASSPRLGSSYEQYF.

The J gene is TRBJ2-7, the V gene TRBV19, with D maybe TRBD1 (5 bases). Per the germline V gene, CDR1 is LNHDA and CDR2 is SQIVND (reference sequence). The V and J ends lost 3 bases and 0 bases respectively, with 9 bases between them. The CDR3 has 14 amino acids. CDR3 sequence: CASSIQGGSYEQYF. CDR3 nucleotide sequence: TGTGCCAGTAGTATCCAGGGTGGCTCCTACGAGCAGTACTTC.